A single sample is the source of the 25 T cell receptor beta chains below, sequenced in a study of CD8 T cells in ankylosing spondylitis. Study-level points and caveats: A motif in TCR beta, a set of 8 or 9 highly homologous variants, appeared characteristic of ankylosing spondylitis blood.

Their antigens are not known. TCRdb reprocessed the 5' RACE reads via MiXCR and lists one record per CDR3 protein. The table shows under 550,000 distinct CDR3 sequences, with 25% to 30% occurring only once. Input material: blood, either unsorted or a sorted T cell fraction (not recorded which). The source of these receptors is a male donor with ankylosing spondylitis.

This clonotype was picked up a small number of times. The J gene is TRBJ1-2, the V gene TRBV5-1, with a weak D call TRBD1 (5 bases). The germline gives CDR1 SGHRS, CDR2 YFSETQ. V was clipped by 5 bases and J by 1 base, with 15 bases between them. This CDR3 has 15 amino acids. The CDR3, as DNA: TGCGCCAGCAGGATGGCCGGGACCGATAACTATGGCTACACCTTC. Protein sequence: CASRMAGTDNYGYTF.

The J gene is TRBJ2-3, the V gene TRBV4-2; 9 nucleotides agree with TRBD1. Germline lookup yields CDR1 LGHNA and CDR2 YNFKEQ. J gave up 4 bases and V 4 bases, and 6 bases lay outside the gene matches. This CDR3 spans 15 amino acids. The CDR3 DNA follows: TGTGCCAGCAGCCTCCGGGACAGGGAGGCAGATACGCAGTATTTT. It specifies CASSLRDREADTQYF.

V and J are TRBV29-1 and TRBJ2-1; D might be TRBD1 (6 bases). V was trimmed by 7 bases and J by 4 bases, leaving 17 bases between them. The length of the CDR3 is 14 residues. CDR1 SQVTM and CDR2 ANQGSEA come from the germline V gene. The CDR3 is CSAATGFVYNEQFF. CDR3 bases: TGCAGCGCCGCCACAGGGTTTGTTTACAATGAGCAGTTCTTC.

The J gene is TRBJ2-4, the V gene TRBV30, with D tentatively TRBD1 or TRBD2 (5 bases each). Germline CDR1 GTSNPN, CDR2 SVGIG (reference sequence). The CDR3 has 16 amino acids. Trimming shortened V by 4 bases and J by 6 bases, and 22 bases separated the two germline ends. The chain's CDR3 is CAWNPEGSSSRNIQYF. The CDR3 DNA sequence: TGTGCCTGGAACCCAGAGGGGTCAAGTAGTAGAAACATTCAGTACTTC.

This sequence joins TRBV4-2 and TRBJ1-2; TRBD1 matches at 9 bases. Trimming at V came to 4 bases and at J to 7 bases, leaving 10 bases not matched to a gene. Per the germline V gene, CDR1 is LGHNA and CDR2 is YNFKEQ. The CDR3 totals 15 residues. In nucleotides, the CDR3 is TGTGCCAGCAGCCCCGTTACCGGGACAGGGTCTGGCTACACCTTC. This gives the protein CASSPVTGTGSGYTF.

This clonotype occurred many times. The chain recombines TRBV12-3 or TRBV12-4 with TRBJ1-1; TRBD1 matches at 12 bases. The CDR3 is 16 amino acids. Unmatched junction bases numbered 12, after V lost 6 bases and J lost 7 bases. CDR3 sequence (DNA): TGTGCCAGCAGAAAAACCGGGACAGGGGGCGCGGGTGAAGCTTTCTTT. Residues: CASRKTGTGGAGEAFF.

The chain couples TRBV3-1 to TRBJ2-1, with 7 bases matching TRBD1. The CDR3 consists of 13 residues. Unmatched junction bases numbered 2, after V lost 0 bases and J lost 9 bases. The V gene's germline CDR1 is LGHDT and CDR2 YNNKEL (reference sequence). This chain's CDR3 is CASSQEGGVEQFF. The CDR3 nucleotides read TGTGCCAGCAGCCAAGAAGGGGGCGTTGAGCAGTTCTTC.

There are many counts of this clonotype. CDR3 sequence (DNA): TGCGCCAGCAGTCCCATAGCGGGAGGGAGGAGAGATGAGCAGTTCTTC. Translating gives CASSPIAGGRRDEQFF. The rearrangement uses TRBV5-1 and TRBJ2-1, with 11 bases lining up with TRBD2. The V gene's germline CDR1 is SGHRS and CDR2 YFSETQ. CDR3 length equals 16 residues. The ends lost 5 bases at V and 8 bases at J; junction bases unmatched: 12.

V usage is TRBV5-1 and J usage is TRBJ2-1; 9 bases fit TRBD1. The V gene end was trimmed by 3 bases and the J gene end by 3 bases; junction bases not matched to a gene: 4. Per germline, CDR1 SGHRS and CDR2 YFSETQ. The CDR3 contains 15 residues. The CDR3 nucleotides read TGCGCCAGCAGCTCCCAGGGACAGGGCTACAATGAGCAGTTCTTC. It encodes CASSSQGQGYNEQFF.

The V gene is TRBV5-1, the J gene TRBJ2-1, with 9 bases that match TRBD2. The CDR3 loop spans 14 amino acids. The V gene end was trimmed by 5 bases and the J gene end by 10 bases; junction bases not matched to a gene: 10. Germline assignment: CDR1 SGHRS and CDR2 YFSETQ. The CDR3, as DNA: TGCGCCAGCAGTTACGGAGCGGGAGGAGAGGAGCAGTTCTTC. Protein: CASSYGAGGEEQFF.

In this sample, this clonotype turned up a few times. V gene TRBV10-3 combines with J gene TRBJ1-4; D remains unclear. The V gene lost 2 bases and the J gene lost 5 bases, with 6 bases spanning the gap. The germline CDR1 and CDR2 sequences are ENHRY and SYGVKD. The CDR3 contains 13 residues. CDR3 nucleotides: TGTGCCATCAGTGAGGGTTTAAATGAAAAACTGTTTTTT. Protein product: CAISEGLNEKLFF.

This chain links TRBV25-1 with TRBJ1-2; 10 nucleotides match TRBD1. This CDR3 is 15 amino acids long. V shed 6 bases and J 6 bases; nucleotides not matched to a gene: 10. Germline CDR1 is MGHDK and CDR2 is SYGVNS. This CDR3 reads CASSPRATGGNGYTF. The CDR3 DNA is TGTGCCAGCAGCCCAAGGGCGACAGGGGGCAATGGCTACACCTTC.

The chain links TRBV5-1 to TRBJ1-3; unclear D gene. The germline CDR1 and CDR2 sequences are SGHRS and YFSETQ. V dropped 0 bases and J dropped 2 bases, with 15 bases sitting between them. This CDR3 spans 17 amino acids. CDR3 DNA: TGCGCCAGCAGCTTGGCCGCAGGACGGACGACTGGAAACACCATATATTTT. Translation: CASSLAAGRTTGNTIYF.

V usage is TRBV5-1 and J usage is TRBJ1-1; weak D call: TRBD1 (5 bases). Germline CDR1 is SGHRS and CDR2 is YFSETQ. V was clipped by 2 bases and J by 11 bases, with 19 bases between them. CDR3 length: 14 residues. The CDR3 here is CASSFGGIRGEAFF. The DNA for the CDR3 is TGCGCCAGCAGCTTTGGTGGGATCCGAGGGGAGGCTTTCTTT.

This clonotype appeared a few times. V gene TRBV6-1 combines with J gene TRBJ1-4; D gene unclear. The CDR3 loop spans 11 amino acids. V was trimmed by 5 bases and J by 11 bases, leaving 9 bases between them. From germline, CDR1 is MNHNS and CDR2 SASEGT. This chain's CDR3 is CASSSSPKLFF. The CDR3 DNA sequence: TGTGCCAGCAGTTCCTCACCTAAACTGTTTTTT.

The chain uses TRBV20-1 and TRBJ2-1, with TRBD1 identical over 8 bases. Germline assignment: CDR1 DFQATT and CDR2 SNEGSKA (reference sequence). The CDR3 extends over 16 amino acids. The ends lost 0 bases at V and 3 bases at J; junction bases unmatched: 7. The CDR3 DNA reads TGCAGTGCTAGAGATCAGCGACAGGGGAGCTACAATGAGCAGTTCTTC. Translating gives CSARDQRQGSYNEQFF.

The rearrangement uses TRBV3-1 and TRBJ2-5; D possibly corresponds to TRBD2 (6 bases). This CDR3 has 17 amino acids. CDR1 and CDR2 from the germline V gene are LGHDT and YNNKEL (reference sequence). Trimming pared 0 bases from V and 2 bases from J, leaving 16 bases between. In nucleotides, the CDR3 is TGTGCCAGCAGCCAAGATCGTTCGCTAGCGTATCAAGAGACCCAGTACTTC. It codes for CASSQDRSLAYQETQYF.

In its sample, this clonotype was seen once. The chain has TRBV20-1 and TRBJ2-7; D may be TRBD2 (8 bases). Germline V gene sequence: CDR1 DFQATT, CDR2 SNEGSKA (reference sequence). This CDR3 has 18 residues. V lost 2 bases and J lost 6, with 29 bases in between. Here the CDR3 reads CSARRQGGTGTRYSEQYF. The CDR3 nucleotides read TGCAGTGCTAGAAGGCAGGGGGGAACCGGGACTAGGTACAGCGAGCAGTACTTC.

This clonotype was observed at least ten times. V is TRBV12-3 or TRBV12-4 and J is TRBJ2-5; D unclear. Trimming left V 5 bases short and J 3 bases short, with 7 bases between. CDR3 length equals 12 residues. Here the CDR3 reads CASSPREETQYF. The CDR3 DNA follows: TGTGCCAGCAGTCCTAGGGAAGAGACCCAGTACTTC.

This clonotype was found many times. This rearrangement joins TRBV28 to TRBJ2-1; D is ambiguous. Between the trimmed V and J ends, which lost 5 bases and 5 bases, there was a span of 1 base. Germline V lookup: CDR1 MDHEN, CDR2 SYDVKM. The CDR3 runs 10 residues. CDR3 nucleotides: TGTGCCAGCAGTCACAATGAGCAGTTCTTC. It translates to CASSHNEQFF.

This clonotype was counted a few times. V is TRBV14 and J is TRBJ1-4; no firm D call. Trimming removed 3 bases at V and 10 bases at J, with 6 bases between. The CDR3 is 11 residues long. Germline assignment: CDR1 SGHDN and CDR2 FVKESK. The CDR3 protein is CASSQGGKLFF. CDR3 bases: TGTGCCAGCAGCCAGGGAGGAAAACTGTTTTTT.

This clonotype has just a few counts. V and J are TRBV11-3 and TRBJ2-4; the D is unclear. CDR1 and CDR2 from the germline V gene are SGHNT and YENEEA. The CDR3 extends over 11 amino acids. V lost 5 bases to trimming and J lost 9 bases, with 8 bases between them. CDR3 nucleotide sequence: TGTGCCAGCAGCGCCACGAGCATTCAGTACTTC. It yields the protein CASSATSIQYF. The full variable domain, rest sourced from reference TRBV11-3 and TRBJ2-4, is EAGVVQSPRYKIIEKKQPVAFWCNPISGHNTLYWYLQNLGQGPELLIRYENEEAVDDSQLPKDRFSAERLKGVDSTLKIQPAELGDSAVYLCASSATSIQYFGAGTRLSVL.

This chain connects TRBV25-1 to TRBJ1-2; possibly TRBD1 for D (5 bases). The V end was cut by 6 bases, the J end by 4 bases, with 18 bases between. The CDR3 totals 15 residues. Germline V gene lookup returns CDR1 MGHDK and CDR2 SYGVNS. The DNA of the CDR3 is TGTGCCAGCAGCCCCAAGGGGAGGGATAGCTATGGCTACACCTTC. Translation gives CASSPKGRDSYGYTF.

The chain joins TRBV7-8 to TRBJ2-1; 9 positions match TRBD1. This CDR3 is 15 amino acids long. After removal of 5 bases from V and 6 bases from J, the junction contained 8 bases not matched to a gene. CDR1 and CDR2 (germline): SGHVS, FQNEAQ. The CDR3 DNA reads TGTGCCAGCAGCCGACCGGGACAGGGTATCAATGAGCAGTTCTTC. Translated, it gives CASSRPGQGINEQFF.

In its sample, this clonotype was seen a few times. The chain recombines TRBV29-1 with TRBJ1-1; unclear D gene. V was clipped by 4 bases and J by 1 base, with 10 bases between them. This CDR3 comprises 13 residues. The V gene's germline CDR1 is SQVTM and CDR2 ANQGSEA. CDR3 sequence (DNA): TGCAGCGTTGTTCGACAAGCGAACACTGAAGCTTTCTTT. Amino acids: CSVVRQANTEAFF. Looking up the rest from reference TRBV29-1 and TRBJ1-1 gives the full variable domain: SAVISQKPSRDICQRGTSLTIQCQVDSQVTMMFWYRQQPGQSLTLIATANQGSEATYESGFVIDKFPISRPNLTFSTLTVSNMSPEDSSIYLCSVVRQANTEAFFGQGTRLTVV.